This TCR beta chain was identified in a study of blood T cells in healthy people across ages. Each donor's blood draw was roughly 10 milliliters of peripheral blood. Samples each yielded at least 5.5 micrograms of total RNA. The CDR3 length is 11 residues. Points from the study as a whole: Estimated diversity that came from one million T cells was considered an underestimate. Age brought a roughly linear fall in TCR beta diversity measured per million T cells.

Through a sample-barcoded 5' primer and a J-beta primer mix, a second PCR was run for roughly 6 to 12 cycles. Each CDR3 protein gets one entry after TCRdb re-called the 5' RACE reads with MiXCR. The sample has about 1 million distinct CDR3 sequences; 40% to 55% are singletons. Comments on this clonotype: Its antigen remains unknown.

V is TRBV21-1 and J is TRBJ2-5; whether TRBD1, the table's D call, matches the DNA was not checked. TRBV21-1 is a known pseudogene. The sample was blood. The source is a woman aged 60 to 75 in good health. The CDR3 DNA follows: TGTGCCAGCGGTGCCGGGGAGACCCAGTACTTC. As protein: CASGAGETQYF.